The 32 T cell receptor beta chains presented below share a single source sample, sequenced in a study of vaccination and CD4 T cells after COVID-19. Stated treatment: 10-day PBMC culture with coronavirus spike peptide pools or control peptides (ViraFEST assay). These receptors' antigens are unknown. Sequencing of the DNA from cultured CD4+ T cells was carried out with the Oncomine TCR Beta short-read assay. One entry per CDR3 protein results from TCRdb running MiXCR on the PCR reads. The sample holds about 16,000 distinct CDR3 sequences; roughly 56% are singletons and the top ten take about 7%. The sequencing input was CD4+ T cells from blood, cultured in vitro. These receptors all come from a human donor who had recovered from COVID-19.

This chain connects TRBV7-3 to TRBJ2-1; 9 bases are shared with TRBD2. Losses at the gene ends were 2 bases for V and 3 bases for J; bases not matched to a gene: 2. The germline V gene has CDR1 SGHTA and CDR2 FQGTGA. This CDR3 contains 15 residues. The CDR3 is CASSLAGGRYNEQFF. The CDR3 DNA sequence: TGTGCCAGCAGCTTAGCGGGGGGGCGCTACAATGAGCAGTTCTTC.

This sequence joins TRBV6-1 and TRBJ1-2; unclear D gene. The CDR3 runs to 14 residues. V was cut by 7 bases and J by 2 bases, with 14 bases left in between. CDR1 MNHNS and CDR2 SASEGT come from the germline V gene. The CDR3 region has the DNA TGTGCCAGCACTCCAACACAGTCCAACTATGGCTACACCTTC. Amino acid sequence: CASTPTQSNYGYTF.

The sample holds a few counts of this clonotype. This sequence joins TRBV27 and TRBJ2-3; 7 bases fit TRBD2. CDR1 and CDR2 (germline): MNHEY, SMNVEV (reference sequence). This CDR3 has 14 amino acids. V lost 4 bases, J lost 4 bases, and 5 bases stayed unmatched. This chain's CDR3 is CASSWRREADTQYF. The DNA of the CDR3 is TGTGCCAGCAGTTGGCGACGGGAGGCAGATACGCAGTATTTT.

The chain is built from TRBV4-1 and TRBJ2-1; D is unresolved. V was clipped by 2 bases and J by 6 bases, with 8 bases between them. This CDR3 comprises 13 residues. In germline, CDR1 is MGHRA, CDR2 YSYEKL. CDR3 residues: CASSQPSRNEQFF. The CDR3 coding sequence is TGCGCCAGCAGCCAACCCTCACGCAATGAGCAGTTCTTC.

The chain joins TRBV12-3 or TRBV12-4 to TRBJ1-1, with a tentative D call TRBD1 (6 bases). The CDR3 is 13 residues long. With 7 bases removed from V and 4 bases from J, the gap between germline ends came to 13 bases. CDR3: CASNGQSITEAFF. In DNA, the CDR3 is TGTGCCAGCAACGGACAGAGTATCACTGAAGCTTTCTTT.

The table lists this clonotype with a few counts. The chain joins TRBV6-1 to TRBJ1-2; 9 positions match TRBD1. J lost 2 bases, V lost 6 bases, and 7 bases had no gene match. Germline V gene sequence: CDR1 MNHNS, CDR2 SASEGT. The length of the CDR3 is 15 residues. This chain's CDR3 is CASRFFGTGNYGYTF. Written as DNA, the CDR3 is TGTGCCAGCAGGTTCTTCGGGACAGGGAACTATGGCTACACCTTC.

This clonotype was recorded only once. The CDR3 region is CASSWTGRDTEAFF. The CDR3 DNA is TGTGCCAGCAGCTGGACAGGGAGGGACACTGAAGCTTTCTTT. The J gene is TRBJ1-1, the V gene TRBV2, with 8 nucleotides matching TRBD1. The CDR3 has 14 amino acids. Looked up from germline, CDR1 is SNHLY and CDR2 is FYNNEI. V gave up 6 bases and J gave up 3 bases; unmatched junction bases: 6.

The chain employs TRBV20-1 and TRBJ1-2, with TRBD1 matching 8 bases. CDR3 length: 15 amino acids. Germline assignment: CDR1 DFQATT and CDR2 SNEGSKA (reference sequence). J was trimmed by 4 bases and V by 6 bases; bases with no gene match: 13. The CDR3 sequence is CSARTGQGRGYGYTF. CDR3 DNA sequence: TGCAGTGCCCGGACCGGACAGGGCAGGGGCTATGGCTACACCTTC.

The V call is TRBV6-5, the J call TRBJ2-2; TRBD1 might be the D (5 bases). Germline CDR1 reads MNHEY; CDR2 reads SVGAGI. Between the trimmed V and J ends, which lost 3 bases and 1 base, there was a span of 9 bases. The CDR3 runs 15 residues. DNA of the CDR3: TGTGCCAGCAGTTATCATGACAGGAACACCGGGGAGCTGTTTTTT. This translates into CASSYHDRNTGELFF.

This clonotype was counted a few times. The rearrangement uses TRBV27 and TRBJ1-2, with a weak D call TRBD1 (6 bases). Germline CDR1 and CDR2: MNHEY and SMNVEV (reference sequence). V lost 1 base, J lost 7 bases, and 7 bases lay in between. The CDR3 consists of 12 residues. CDR3 DNA: TGTGCCAGCAGTTTATTCAGGGGTGGCTACACCTTC. Translation gives CASSLFRGGYTF.

In nucleotides, the CDR3 is TGCAGTGCTAGTAGAGTTAGCGGCACAGATACGCAGTATTTT. Protein product: CSASRVSGTDTQYF. The chain couples TRBV20-1 to TRBJ2-3, with D maybe TRBD2 (5 bases). The CDR3 covers 14 residues. V lost 3 bases and J lost 1, with 11 bases in between. Germline CDR1 DFQATT, CDR2 SNEGSKA (reference sequence).

The rearrangement joins TRBV20-1 to TRBJ2-1, with D unresolved. There are 13 residues in the CDR3. Germline V gene lookup returns CDR1 DFQATT and CDR2 SNEGSKA (reference sequence). V shed 7 bases and J shed 2 bases, with 12 bases lying between them. This CDR3 reads CSGERRTYNEQFF. The CDR3 DNA reads as TGCAGTGGAGAGAGGCGAACCTACAATGAGCAGTTCTTC.

Here the CDR3 DNA reads TGCAGTGCTAGGGAAACAACACCCTACGAGCAGTACTTC. Translated, it gives CSARETTPYEQYF. This chain connects TRBV20-1 to TRBJ2-7; D not resolved. This CDR3 comprises 13 residues. Trimming shortened V by 3 bases and J by 2 bases, and 11 bases separated the two germline ends. Germline-derived CDR1 and CDR2 are DFQATT and SNEGSKA (reference sequence).

A few counts support this clonotype. The V call is TRBV24-1, the J call TRBJ2-3, with D perhaps matching TRBD2 (5 bases). V gave up 5 bases and J gave up 2 bases, with 25 bases separating them. The V gene's germline CDR1 is KGHDR and CDR2 SFDVKD. This CDR3 is built from 19 residues. In nucleotides, the CDR3 is TGTGCCACCAGTGCCCCGCTCGGGCCCCAGGACTGGGACACAGATACGCAGTATTTT. Its protein is CATSAPLGPQDWDTDTQYF.

The V and J genes are TRBV30 and TRBJ2-6; either TRBD1 or TRBD2 may fit D (5 bases each). Trimming stripped 7 bases from V and 3 bases from J, with 16 bases between. The germline V gene encodes CDR1 GTSNPN and CDR2 SVGIG (reference sequence). This CDR3 region has 15 residues. The CDR3 region has the DNA TGTGCCTCCGGAGGCAGGGTACTTGGGGCCAACGTCCTGACTTTC. The encoded protein is CASGGRVLGANVLTF.

V gene TRBV28 combines with J gene TRBJ2-5; 12 bases map to TRBD2. CDR3 size: 17 residues. J was trimmed by 5 bases and V by 6 bases; bases with no gene match: 13. Germline V lookup: CDR1 MDHEN, CDR2 SYDVKM. The CDR3 bases are TGTGCCAGCAGGGGGGGCGGACTAGCGGGAATACTGGAGACCCAGTACTTC. Translated, it gives CASRGGGLAGILETQYF.

This clonotype was recorded a few times. The V gene is TRBV7-2, the J gene TRBJ2-1; possible D gene TRBD2, 6 bases. The CDR3 has 12 residues. The germline V gene encodes CDR1 SGHTA and CDR2 FQGNSA. Trimming removed 3 bases at V and 9 bases at J, with 9 bases between. The CDR3, as DNA: TGTGCCAGCAGCTTTCGGGAGACTGAGCAGTTCTTC. This encodes CASSFRETEQFF. The whole variable domain, remainder taken from reference TRBV7-2 and TRBJ2-1, is GAGVSQSPSNKVTEKGKDVELRCDPISGHTALYWYRQSLGQGLEFLIYFQGNSAPDKSGLPSDRFSAERTGGSVSTLTIQRTQQEDSAVYLCASSFRETEQFFGPGTRLTVL.

The chain recombines TRBV11-3 with TRBJ1-5; D is undetermined. The CDR3 extends over 13 amino acids. Germline lookup yields CDR1 SGHNT and CDR2 YENEEA. V lost 0 bases, J lost 7 bases, and 7 bases lay in between. The CDR3: CASSLEAGQPQHF. Here the CDR3 DNA reads TGTGCCAGCAGCTTAGAGGCGGGGCAGCCCCAGCATTTT.

The chain uses TRBV28 and TRBJ1-2; D remains ambiguous. Deletions cut 8 bases from V and 4 bases from J, with 8 bases between. From germline, CDR1 is MDHEN and CDR2 SYDVKM. This CDR3 is built from 11 residues. The CDR3 is CASGGGYGYTF. The CDR3 DNA reads TGTGCCAGCGGCGGCGGCTATGGCTACACCTTC.

The chain recombines TRBV6-1 with TRBJ2-3, with 8 bases matching TRBD1. The CDR3 totals 14 residues. V trimming: 3 bases; J trimming: 2 bases; junction bases outside the gene matches: 1. Germline V lookup: CDR1 MNHNS, CDR2 SASEGT. CDR3: CASSDRGLTDTQYF. For the CDR3, the DNA is TGTGCCAGCAGTGACAGGGGGCTCACAGATACGCAGTATTTT.

The chain has TRBV27 and TRBJ1-6; TRBD1 matches at 7 bases. This CDR3 contains 15 residues. Per the germline V gene, CDR1 is MNHEY and CDR2 is SMNVEV (reference sequence). With 4 bases clipped from V and 8 bases from J, the junction kept 8 bases outside the gene matches. The CDR3 DNA reads as TGTGCCAGCAGTTCTAGACAGGGTCATGATTCACCCCTCCACTTT. This codes for CASSSRQGHDSPLHF.

The chain carries TRBV11-2 and TRBJ2-5; D unresolved. The CDR3 contains 14 residues. V lost 3 bases to trimming and J lost 1 base, with 9 bases between them. The germline V gene encodes CDR1 SGHAT and CDR2 FQNNGV. The CDR3 DNA reads as TGTGCCAGCAGCTTTGGCGGCCTCCAAGAGACCCAGTACTTC. Translating it yields CASSFGGLQETQYF.

The chain has TRBV27 and TRBJ2-2, with a tentative D call TRBD2 (6 bases). The CDR3 is 15 residues long. The V end was cut by 6 bases, the J end by 4 bases, with 15 bases between. From germline, CDR1 is MNHEY and CDR2 SMNVEV (reference sequence). The DNA of the CDR3 is TGTGCCAGCAGCAAGTGGGGGGAACCCACCGGGGAGCTGTTTTTT. As protein: CASSKWGEPTGELFF.

This clonotype was seen only once. The chain employs TRBV6-5 and TRBJ1-2, with 9 bases that match TRBD1. This CDR3 spans 16 amino acids. Germline trimming cut 4 bases from V and 6 bases from J; bases unmatched to any gene: 12. Per germline, CDR1 MNHEY and CDR2 SVGAGI. CDR3 residues: CASSSPSADRGDGYTF. The CDR3 coding sequence is TGTGCCAGCAGTTCCCCCAGCGCGGACAGGGGAGATGGCTACACCTTC.

Comment on this clonotype: One junction end disagrees with the germline gene, perhaps due to a read error. The chain is built from TRBV10-3 and TRBJ2-3; perhaps D is TRBD1 or TRBD2 (5 bases each). CDR3 length: 14 residues. CDR1 is ENHRY and CDR2 is SYGVKD in the germline V gene. The CDR3 bases are TGTGCCATCAGTGAGTCTGGGATTGTACGGGGCAGGAATTTT. Translated: CAISESGIVRGRNF.

Concerning this clonotype itself: The junction does not match germline at one end; this may be a read error. V gene TRBV23-1 combines with J gene TRBJ2-1, with 8 bases aligning to TRBD1. TRBV23-1 is assigned to the ORF class and has an uncertain function. CDR3 size: 13 residues. In nucleotides, the CDR3 is TGTGCCAGCAGCCAACAGGGGGTGGGTGAGCAGTTCTTC. It yields the protein CASSQQGVGEQFF.

The gene calls are TRBV6-1 and TRBJ2-5; 9 nucleotides match TRBD1. The CDR3 has 14 amino acids. Germline CDR1 reads MNHNS; CDR2 reads SASEGT. The junction had 6 bases not matched to a gene; V was cut back by 3 bases and J by 7 bases. CDR3 DNA sequence: TGTGCCAGCAGTGATACAGGGGGCGTCGGGACCCAGTACTTC. It encodes CASSDTGGVGTQYF.

This clonotype was detected only a few times. This rearrangement joins TRBV24-1 to TRBJ1-2; D gene ambiguous. CDR3 length: 12 residues. V shed 0 bases and J shed 12 bases, with 10 bases lying between them. Germline CDR1 reads KGHDR; CDR2 reads SFDVKD. The CDR3 DNA follows: TGTGCCACCAGTGATTTGGAAGGGTTGGACACCTTC. Its translation: CATSDLEGLDTF.

With respect to this clonotype: One end of the junction is discordant with germline, which a read error may explain. The rearrangement joins TRBV20-1 to TRBJ1-5; perhaps TRBD1 as D (6 bases). The CDR3 loop spans 15 amino acids. Germline V lookup: CDR1 DFQATT, CDR2 SNEGSKA (reference sequence). This CDR3 reads CSARALGQWNQHQHF. CDR3 DNA sequence: TGCAGTGCTAGAGCCTTAGGACAGTGGAACCAGCACCAGCATTTT.

The chain joins TRBV20-1 to TRBJ1-6; 7 positions agree with TRBD1. The CDR3 covers 15 residues. CDR1 is DFQATT and CDR2 is SNEGSKA in the germline V gene (reference sequence). Trimming cost V 2 bases and J 4 bases; bases outside gene matches: 5. The CDR3 bases are TGCAGTGCTAGAAGGGACAGCACATATAATTCACCCCTCCACTTT. Amino acids: CSARRDSTYNSPLHF.

This clonotype has more than one count but fewer than ten. V gene TRBV19 combines with J gene TRBJ1-5; D remains unclear. Germline CDR1 LNHDA, CDR2 SQIVND (reference sequence). The CDR3 contains 14 residues. V lost 10 bases, J lost 3 bases, and 16 bases lay in between. The CDR3 is CATTSIEVNQPQHF. CDR3 bases: TGTGCCACCACCTCAATCGAAGTCAATCAGCCCCAGCATTTT.

A few counts support this clonotype. V gene TRBV6-1 combines with J gene TRBJ1-6; TRBD1 might be the D (6 bases). Germline values: CDR1 MNHNS, CDR2 SASEGT. The CDR3 is 14 amino acids. The V gene lost 8 bases and the J gene lost 9 bases, with 17 bases spanning the gap. CDR3 region: CASFDAPQGSPLHF. CDR3 nucleotides: TGTGCCAGCTTTGACGCGCCACAGGGTTCACCCCTCCACTTT.